This T cell receptor (beta chain) was observed in a study of OX40 agonist ivuxolimab in advanced cancers. Concerning this clone itself: The antigen is undetermined.

TCRdb keeps only in-frame clones here, not all; method: immunoSEQ multiplex PCR. This table has roughly 39,000 clones, approximately 90% appearing once. The germline V and J ends were trimmed by 2 bases and 7 bases, with 12 bases remaining between them. The CDR3 covers 14 residues. Germline V gene lookup returns CDR1 MNHEY and CDR2 SVGAGI. Regarding the study as a whole: Clonal expansion from baseline to week 6 occurred in both CD4+ and CD8+ T cells.

The chain recombines TRBV6-5 with TRBJ2-1, with a possible D match to TRBD2 (5 bases). The sequence was obtained from an adult with an advanced solid tumor such as melanoma, head and neck, liver or kidney cancer. The sample here was CD4+ or CD8+ T cells sorted from blood, taken in a trial of the OX40 agonist ivuxolimab. CDR3 coding DNA: TGTGCCAGCAGTTACGGTGGGAGACGGAATGAGCAGTTCTTC. Protein: CASSYGGRRNEQFF.